The rows below give T cell receptor beta chains drawn from one sample of a study of pediatric ulcerative colitis. Sequencing used immunoSEQ multiplex PCR; TCRdb keeps in-frame clones, though not all of them. The sample lists 15,000 to 20,000 clones, around 70% occurring once. Sequencing was done on a sample of gut tissue. The receptors stem from a girl under 18 with moderate ulcerative colitis. Both conserved end residues are part of each CDR3. The D gene is left open where the match is weak.

d_call: .
v_call: TRBV2
j_call: TRBJ1-1
cdr3_aa: CASVTELGTEAFF

d_call: .
v_call: TRBV10-3
j_call: TRBJ1-5
cdr3_aa: CAISERGGEVPWPQHF

d_call: .
v_call: TRBV28
j_call: TRBJ2-7
cdr3_aa: CASRPPGSSSYEQYF

d_call: .
v_call: TRBV2
j_call: TRBJ2-1
cdr3_aa: CASRYGSGLISGNEQFF

d_call: .
v_call: TRBV2
j_call: TRBJ1-5
cdr3_aa: CASSEGYQPQHF

d_call: TRBD1
v_call: TRBV10-3
j_call: TRBJ1-2
cdr3_aa: CAISDPTGAYGYTF

d_call: TRBD1
v_call: TRBV4-1
j_call: TRBJ1-1
cdr3_aa: CASSRTGANTEAFF

d_call: .
v_call: TRBV18
j_call: TRBJ1-1
cdr3_aa: CASSPQGPTNTEAFF

d_call: TRBD2
v_call: TRBV5-6
j_call: TRBJ2-3
cdr3_aa: CASSRTSDTDTQYF

d_call: TRBD2
v_call: TRBV11-3
j_call: TRBJ2-1
cdr3_aa: CASSLAGRAGNEQFF

d_call: TRBD1
v_call: TRBV15
j_call: TRBJ2-3
cdr3_aa: CATSREGTGVASDTQYF

d_call: .
v_call: TRBV6-5
j_call: TRBJ2-1
cdr3_aa: CASSYSSKFNEQFF

d_call: .
v_call: TRBV19
j_call: TRBJ2-5
cdr3_aa: CASSTGQNQETQYF

d_call: TRBD1
v_call: TRBV30
j_call: TRBJ1-3
cdr3_aa: CAWSYTGEPGNTIYF

d_call: .
v_call: TRBV11-2
j_call: TRBJ1-5
cdr3_aa: CASSLGSQGNQPQHF

d_call: .
v_call: TRBV27
j_call: TRBJ1-1
cdr3_aa: CASLKHPRGDTEAFF

d_call: TRBD1
v_call: TRBV18
j_call: TRBJ2-7
cdr3_aa: CASSPGDPGTAYEQYF

d_call: TRBD1
v_call: TRBV6-1
j_call: TRBJ1-5
cdr3_aa: CASSEGGVRGTQHF

d_call: .
v_call: TRBV5-1
j_call: TRBJ2-3
cdr3_aa: CASSSAPKGIDTQYF

d_call: TRBD1
v_call: TRBV5-1
j_call: TRBJ2-5
cdr3_aa: CASRQRTGEETQYF

d_call: TRBD1
v_call: TRBV10-3
j_call: TRBJ2-5
cdr3_aa: CASSPTDRAETQYF